These T cell receptor beta chains were read from a single sample in a study of control samples from healthy donors and cancer patients. Assay: immunoSEQ multiplex PCR; the TCRdb copy retains only in-frame clones and omits some. The table records roughly 100,000 clones, around 89% of them present only once. Sequenced sample: PBMCs. The receptors shown here come from a man between 60 and 75 years old with lung cancer. CDR3s include the opening cysteine and the closing phenylalanine or tryptophan. The D gene is left open where the match is weak. Clone size is not always given. Where it is, it says once, few, many or a class for expanded clones.

clone_size	v_call	d_call	j_call	cdr3_nt	cdr3_aa
.	TRBV7-2	.	TRBJ1-3	TGTGCCAGCAGCTTAGATTACTCTGGAAACACCATATATTTT	CASSLDYSGNTIYF
.	TRBV7-9	TRBD1	TRBJ1-2	TGTGCCAGCAGTATCCCGGGACAGGGGGCTTATGGCTACACCTTC	CASSIPGQGAYGYTF
.	TRBV7-3	.	TRBJ1-4	TGTGCCAGCAGCCCTCGGCCAGGCCCGAATGAAAAACTGTTTTTT	CASSPRPGPNEKLFF
.	TRBV10-2	TRBD2	TRBJ2-1	TGCGCCAGCAGAGTAAGCGGGGGGGATAGGGAAGAGCAGTTCTTC	CASRVSGGDREEQFF
.	TRBV5-6	TRBD1	TRBJ2-5	TGTGCCAGCAGCAAATCGACAGGGGACGGGGAGACCCAGTACTTC	CASSKSTGDGETQYF
.	TRBV5-1	TRBD2	TRBJ2-2	TGCGCCAGCAGCAGAACACTAGCGGGGGGCCCCCTTGACACCGGGGAGCTGTTTTTT	CASSRTLAGGPLDTGELFF
.	TRBV24-1	TRBD1	TRBJ2-1	TGTGCCACCAGTGATTTTGGGACAGGGCGGCAGTTCTTC	CATSDFGTGRQFF
.	TRBV18	.	TRBJ1-1	TGTGCCAGCTCACCAGAGAGGTTCGCTGAAGCTTTCTTT	CASSPERFAEAFF
.	TRBV27	TRBD1	TRBJ2-1	TGTGCCAGCAGGGGACAGGGGGGGGCCTACAATGAGCAGTTCTTC	CASRGQGGAYNEQFF
.	TRBV10-2	TRBD1	TRBJ1-1	TGCGCCAGCAGTGGGGACAGGTCGGGCCGTCCTGAAGCTTTCTTT	CASSGDRSGRPEAFF
.	TRBV24-1	.	TRBJ2-2	TGTGCCACCAGTGCAGAGGAGGCCGGGGAGCTGTTTTTT	CATSAEEAGELFF
once	TRBV29-1	.	TRBJ2-7	TGCAGCGTTGCCGGGTCTAGCTCCTACGAGCAGTACTTC	CSVAGSSSYEQYF
.	TRBV7-2	.	TRBJ1-5	TGTGCCAGCAGCTTAGTCATAGGGGCAAGCAATCAGCCCCAGCATTTT	CASSLVIGASNQPQHF
.	TRBV27	.	TRBJ1-5	TGTGCCAGCAGGTTACAGGGCCTGAATCAGCCCCAGCATTTT	CASRLQGLNQPQHF
few	TRBV7-9	.	TRBJ2-2	TGTGCCAGCAGCTTAACCCCCGACACCGGGGAGCTGTTTTTT	CASSLTPDTGELFF
.	TRBV13	.	TRBJ2-1	TGTGCCAGCAGCCCCGGGCCCGGGATCGGGTCCTACAATGAGCAGTTCTTC	CASSPGPGIGSYNEQFF
once	TRBV5-1	TRBD1	TRBJ2-3	TGCGCCAGCAGCCGACAGGGGGACACCTCCACAGATACGCAGTATTTT	CASSRQGDTSTDTQYF
.	TRBV16	.	TRBJ1-2	TGTGCCAGCAGCCAGGGTCCTATGTTGTTTGGCTACACCTTC	CASSQGPMLFGYTF